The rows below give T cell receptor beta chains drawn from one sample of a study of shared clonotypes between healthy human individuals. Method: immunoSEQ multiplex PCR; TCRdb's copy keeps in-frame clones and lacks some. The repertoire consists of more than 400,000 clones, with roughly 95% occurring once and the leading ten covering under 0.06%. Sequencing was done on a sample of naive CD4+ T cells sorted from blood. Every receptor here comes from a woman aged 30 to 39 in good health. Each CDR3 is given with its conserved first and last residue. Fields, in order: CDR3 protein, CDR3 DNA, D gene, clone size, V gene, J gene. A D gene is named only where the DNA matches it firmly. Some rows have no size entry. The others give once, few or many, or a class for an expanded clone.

CASSFRRGPYSNQPQHF	TGTGCCAGCAGTTTTCGCAGGGGGCCTTATAGCAATCAGCCCCAGCATTTT	TRBD1	once	TRBV28	TRBJ1-5
CASSYSGADNEKLFF	TGCGCCAGCAGCTATTCCGGGGCAGATAATGAAAAACTGTTTTTT	.	once	TRBV4-1	TRBJ1-4
CASGDSIYEQYF	TGTGCCAGCGGTGACTCAATCTACGAGCAGTACTTC	.	.	TRBV7-8	TRBJ2-7
CASSLEGLGGQPQHF	TGTGCCAGCAGCTTGGAGGGATTAGGCGGTCAGCCCCAGCATTTT	.	.	TRBV5-8	TRBJ1-5
CASSLDWGANGYTF	TGTGCCAGCAGCTTGGATTGGGGGGCGAATGGCTACACCTTC	.	once	TRBV5-4	TRBJ1-2
CASSQDQKDRVVYEQYF	TGTGCCAGCAGCCAAGATCAGAAGGACAGGGTGGTCTACGAGCAGTACTTC	TRBD1	.	TRBV4-2	TRBJ2-7
CASSPGRAPGYEQYF	TGTGCCAGCAGTCCCGGACGGGCACCGGGCTACGAGCAGTACTTC	.	.	TRBV6-5	TRBJ2-7
CASSSSGEVNEQFF	TGTGCCAGCAGCAGTTCGGGGGAGGTTAATGAGCAGTTCTTC	.	.	TRBV6-5	TRBJ2-1
CASSSLPGGESPLHF	TGTGCCAGCAGCTCCCTCCCGGGGGGGGAATCACCCCTCCACTTT	.	.	TRBV9	TRBJ1-6
CASSLGRTGRPSGANVLTF	TGTGCCAGCAGCTTAGGGCGGACAGGGAGACCGTCTGGGGCCAACGTCCTGACTTTC	TRBD1	once	TRBV7-8	TRBJ2-6
CASSGRRSSLHF	TGTGCCAGCAGCGGACGCCGGTCGTCCCTCCACTTT	.	.	TRBV28	TRBJ1-6
CASSETGDGDTQYF	TGTGCCAGCAGCGAGACAGGGGACGGGGATACGCAGTATTTT	TRBD1	.	TRBV6-1	TRBJ2-3
CASSQPRPRGMTGELFF	TGCGCCAGCAGCCAACCCCGTCCAAGGGGGATGACCGGGGAGCTGTTTTTT	.	once	TRBV4-1	TRBJ2-2
CASSPLLAGGFNEQFF	TGTGCCAGCAGTCCACTACTAGCGGGAGGGTTCAATGAGCAGTTCTTC	TRBD2	once	TRBV27	TRBJ2-1
CASSQAGKGGYEQYF	TGCGCCAGCAGCCAAGCCGGGAAAGGGGGCTACGAGCAGTACTTC	.	once	TRBV4-1	TRBJ2-7
CASRPPGTKVPLAKNIQYF	TGTGCCAGCAGGCCCCCCGGGACGAAGGTCCCACTAGCCAAAAACATTCAGTACTTC	.	.	TRBV28	TRBJ2-4
CASSLGDIYQETQYF	TGTGCCAGCAGCTTGGGGGATATTTATCAAGAGACCCAGTACTTC	.	.	TRBV7-9	TRBJ2-5
CASSLGVSDYGYTF	TGTGCCAGCAGCTTAGGAGTCTCGGACTATGGCTACACCTTC	.	.	TRBV7-9	TRBJ1-2
CASSLSVQGVYEQYF	TGCGCCAGCAGCCTGAGTGTCCAGGGGGTCTACGAGCAGTACTTC	TRBD1	.	TRBV5-1	TRBJ2-7
CASSTQQGIRQPQHF	TGTGCCAGCAGCACCCAACAGGGGATTAGGCAGCCCCAGCATTTT	TRBD1	.	TRBV5-6	TRBJ1-5
CASSFSSSNTGELFF	TGTGCCAGCAGCTTCAGCAGTTCGAACACCGGGGAGCTGTTTTTT	.	once	TRBV7-2	TRBJ2-2
CASSVMDRDTGELFF	TGTGCCAGCAGTGTAATGGACAGGGACACCGGGGAGCTGTTTTTT	TRBD1	.	TRBV27	TRBJ2-2
CASSQESGTSSTEFF	TGCGCCAGCAGCCAAGAATCCGGGACTAGTAGTACGGAGTTCTTC	TRBD2	.	TRBV4-1	TRBJ2-1
CASSRMLVAGAYEQYF	TGCGCCAGCAGCCGGATGCTGGTAGCGGGCGCCTACGAGCAGTACTTC	TRBD2	.	TRBV4-1	TRBJ2-7
CASSLGTVGNQPQHF	TGTGCCAGCTCACTGGGGACAGTTGGGAATCAGCCCCAGCATTTT	TRBD1	.	TRBV18	TRBJ1-5
CASSLEDTYYEQYF	TGTGCCAGCAGCTTAGAAGACACTTACTACGAGCAGTACTTC	.	.	TRBV7-8	TRBJ2-7
CASRPGTVYGNTIYF	TGTGCCAGCAGGCCAGGGACAGTCTACGGAAACACCATATATTTT	TRBD1	.	TRBV28	TRBJ1-3
CASSLTGISTETQYF	TGTGCCAGCAGCTTGACAGGGATATCAACGGAGACCCAGTACTTC	.	.	TRBV5-8	TRBJ2-5
CASSLIRGVGKTEAFF	TGTGCCAGCAGCTTAATCAGGGGAGTGGGAAAAACTGAAGCTTTCTTT	.	.	TRBV7-9	TRBJ1-1
CASSDPGVEAFF	TGTGCCAGCAGTGACCCGGGAGTCGAAGCTTTCTTT	.	.	TRBV2	TRBJ1-1
CASSDLSTEAFF	TGTGCCTCCTCGGATTTGAGCACTGAAGCTTTCTTT	.	.	TRBV21-1	TRBJ1-1
CATSRGDRGHNEQFF	TGTGCCACCAGCAGAGGGGACAGGGGCCACAATGAGCAGTTCTTC	TRBD1	.	TRBV15	TRBJ2-1
CASSLGDYPLRSTDTQYF	TGCGCCAGCAGCTTGGGGGACTACCCACTTCGGAGCACAGATACGCAGTATTTT	TRBD2	.	TRBV5-1	TRBJ2-3
CASSAFDKNTGELFF	TGTGCCAGCAGTGCCTTTGACAAAAACACCGGGGAGCTGTTTTTT	.	.	TRBV25-1	TRBJ2-2
CASSRLAGAYEQYF	TGTGCCAGCAGTCGACTAGCGGGGGCCTACGAGCAGTACTTC	TRBD2	.	TRBV6-5	TRBJ2-7
CASSLSTGRTEAFF	TGCGCCAGCAGCTTGAGCACAGGGCGCACTGAAGCTTTCTTT	.	.	TRBV5-1	TRBJ1-1
CASNSESSYEQYF	TGTGCCAGTAATAGCGAAAGCTCCTACGAGCAGTACTTC	.	.	TRBV19	TRBJ2-7
CASSRDRGRTKNIQYF	TGTGCCAGCTCACGAGACAGGGGGCGAACCAAAAACATTCAGTACTTC	TRBD1	.	TRBV18	TRBJ2-4
CASSPGESSGNTIYF	TGTGCCAGCTCACCCGGGGAAAGCTCTGGAAACACCATATATTTT	.	.	TRBV18	TRBJ1-3
CASSGTGDNQPQHF	TGTGCCAGCAGTGGGACAGGGGACAATCAGCCCCAGCATTTT	TRBD1	once	TRBV28	TRBJ1-5
CASSADRDTEAFF	TGTGCCAGTAGTGCCGACAGGGACACTGAAGCTTTCTTT	TRBD1	.	TRBV19	TRBJ1-1
CASSFSTGTNANEQFF	TGTGCCAGCAGCTTTTCAACCGGGACTAACGCCAATGAGCAGTTCTTC	TRBD2	.	TRBV11-2	TRBJ2-1
CASSLRLAGGPETQYF	TGTGCCAGCAGCTTACGACTAGCGGGAGGTCCAGAGACCCAGTACTTC	TRBD2	.	TRBV11-2	TRBJ2-5
CASSLVGYEQYF	TGTGCCAGCAGCTTAGTTGGTTACGAGCAGTACTTC	.	.	TRBV11-2	TRBJ2-7
CASSMTWTATYEQYF	TGTGCCAGTAGTATGACATGGACAGCCACCTACGAGCAGTACTTC	.	.	TRBV19	TRBJ2-7
CASSLIGSEDTQYF	TGCGCCAGCAGCTTGATTGGGAGTGAAGATACGCAGTATTTT	.	.	TRBV5-1	TRBJ2-3
CASSLDTGEHGYTF	TGTGCCAGCAGCTTAGATACAGGGGAGCATGGCTACACCTTC	TRBD1	.	TRBV7-9	TRBJ1-2
CASSPGANTEAFF	TGTGCCAGCAGCCCAGGGGCGAACACTGAAGCTTTCTTT	.	.	TRBV7-9	TRBJ1-1
CASSPQTGRNLGTEAFF	TGTGCCAGCAGTCCCCAGACAGGGAGGAACCTCGGCACTGAAGCTTTCTTT	TRBD1	.	TRBV28	TRBJ1-1
CASSYGPNTEAFF	TGTGCCAGCAGTTATGGACCTAACACTGAAGCTTTCTTT	.	.	TRBV2	TRBJ1-1
CATSRRDGGKLFF	TGTGCCACCAGCCGACGGGACGGGGGAAAACTGTTTTTT	.	.	TRBV15	TRBJ1-4